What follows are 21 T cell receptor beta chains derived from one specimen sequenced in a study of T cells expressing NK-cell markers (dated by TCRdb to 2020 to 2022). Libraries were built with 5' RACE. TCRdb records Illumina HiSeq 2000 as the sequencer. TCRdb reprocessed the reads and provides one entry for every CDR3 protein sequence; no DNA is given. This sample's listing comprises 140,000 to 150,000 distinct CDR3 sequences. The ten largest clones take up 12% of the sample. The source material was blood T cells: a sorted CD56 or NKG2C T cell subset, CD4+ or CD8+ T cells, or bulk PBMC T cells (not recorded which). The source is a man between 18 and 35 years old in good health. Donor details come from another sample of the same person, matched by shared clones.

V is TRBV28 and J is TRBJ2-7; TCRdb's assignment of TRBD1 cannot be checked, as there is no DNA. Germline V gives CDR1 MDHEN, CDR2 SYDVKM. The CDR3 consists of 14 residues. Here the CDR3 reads CASSGTGPTYEQYF.

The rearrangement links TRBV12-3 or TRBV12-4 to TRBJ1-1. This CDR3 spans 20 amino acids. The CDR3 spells CASSLVRAQEEEREYTEAFF.

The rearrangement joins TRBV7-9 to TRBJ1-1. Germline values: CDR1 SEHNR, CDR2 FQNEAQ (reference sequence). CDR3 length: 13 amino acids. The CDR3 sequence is CASSVTENTEAFF.

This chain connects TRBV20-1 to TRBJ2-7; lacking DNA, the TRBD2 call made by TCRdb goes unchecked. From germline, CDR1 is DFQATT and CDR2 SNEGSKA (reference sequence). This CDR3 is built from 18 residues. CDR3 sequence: CSAPGGTSGNHNSYEQYF.

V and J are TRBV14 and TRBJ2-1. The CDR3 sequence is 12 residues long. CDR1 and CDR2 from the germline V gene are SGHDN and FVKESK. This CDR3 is CASSQELDEQFF.

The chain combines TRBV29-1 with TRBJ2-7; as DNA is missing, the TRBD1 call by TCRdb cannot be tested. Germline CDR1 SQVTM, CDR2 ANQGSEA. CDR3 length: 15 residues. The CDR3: CSVEFPLGRSDEQYF.

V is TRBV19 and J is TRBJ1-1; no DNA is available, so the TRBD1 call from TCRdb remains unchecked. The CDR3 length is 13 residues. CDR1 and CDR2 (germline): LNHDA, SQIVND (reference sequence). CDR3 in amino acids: CASFRRVGTEAFF.

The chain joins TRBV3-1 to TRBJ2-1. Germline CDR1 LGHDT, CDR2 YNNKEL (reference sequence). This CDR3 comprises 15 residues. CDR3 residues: CASSQGGRMGNEQFF.

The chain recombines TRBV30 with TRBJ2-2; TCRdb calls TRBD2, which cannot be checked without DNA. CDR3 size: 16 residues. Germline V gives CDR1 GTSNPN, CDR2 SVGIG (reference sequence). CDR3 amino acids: CAWEGEDLEGTGELFF. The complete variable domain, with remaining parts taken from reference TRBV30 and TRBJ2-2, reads SQTIHQWPATLVQPVGSPLSLECTVEGTSNPNLYWYRQAAGRGLQLLFYSVGIGQISSEVPQNLSASRPQDRQFILSSKKLLLSDSGFYLCAWEGEDLEGTGELFFGEGSRLTVL.

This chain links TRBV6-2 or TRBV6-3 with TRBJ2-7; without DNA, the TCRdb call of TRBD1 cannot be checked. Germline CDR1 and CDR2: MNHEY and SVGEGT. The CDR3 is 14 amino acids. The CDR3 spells CATSKARGYDEQYF.

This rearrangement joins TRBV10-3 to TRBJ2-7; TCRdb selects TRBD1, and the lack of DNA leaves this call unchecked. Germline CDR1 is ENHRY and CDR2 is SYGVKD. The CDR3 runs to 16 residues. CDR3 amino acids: CAISESGRGYPYEQYF.

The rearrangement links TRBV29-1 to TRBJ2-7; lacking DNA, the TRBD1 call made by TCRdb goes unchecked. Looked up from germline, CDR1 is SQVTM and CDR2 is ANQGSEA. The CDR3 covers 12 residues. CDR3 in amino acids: CSGGTGIYEQYF.

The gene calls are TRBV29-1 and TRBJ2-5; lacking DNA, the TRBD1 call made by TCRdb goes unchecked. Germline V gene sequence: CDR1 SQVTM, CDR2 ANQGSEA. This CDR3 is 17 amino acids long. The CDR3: CSVGLLGRGPPSETQYF.

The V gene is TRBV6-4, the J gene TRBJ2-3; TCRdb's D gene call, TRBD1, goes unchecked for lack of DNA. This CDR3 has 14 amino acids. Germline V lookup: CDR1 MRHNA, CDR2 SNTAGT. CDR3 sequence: CAPTRRGRTDTQYF.

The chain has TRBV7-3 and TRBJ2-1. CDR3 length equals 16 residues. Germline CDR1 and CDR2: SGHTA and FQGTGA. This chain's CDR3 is CASSYLQSLSYNEQFF.

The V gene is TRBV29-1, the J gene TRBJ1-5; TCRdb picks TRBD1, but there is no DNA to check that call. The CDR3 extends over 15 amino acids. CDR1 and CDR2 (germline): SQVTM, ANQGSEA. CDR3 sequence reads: CSVEEDRAVGQPQHF.

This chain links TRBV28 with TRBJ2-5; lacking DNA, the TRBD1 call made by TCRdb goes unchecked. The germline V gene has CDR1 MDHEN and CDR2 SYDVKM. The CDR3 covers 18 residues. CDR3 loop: CASSLLAGTGGSVETQYF.

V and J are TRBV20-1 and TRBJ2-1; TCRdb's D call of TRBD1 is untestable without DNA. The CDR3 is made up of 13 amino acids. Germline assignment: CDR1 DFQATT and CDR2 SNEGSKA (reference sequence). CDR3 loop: CSARGDRDHEQFF.

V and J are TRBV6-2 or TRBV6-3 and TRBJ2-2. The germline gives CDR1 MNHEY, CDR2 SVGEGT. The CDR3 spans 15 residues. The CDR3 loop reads CASSYEGANTGELFF.

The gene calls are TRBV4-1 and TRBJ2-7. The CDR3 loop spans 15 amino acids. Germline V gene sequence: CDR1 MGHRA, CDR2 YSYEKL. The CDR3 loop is CASSQDFQVYYEQYF.

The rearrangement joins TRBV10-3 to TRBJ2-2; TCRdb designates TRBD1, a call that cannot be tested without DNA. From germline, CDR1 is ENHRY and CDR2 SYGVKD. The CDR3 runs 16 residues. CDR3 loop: CAISGPAGAETGELFF.